These T cell receptor beta chains were read from a single sample in a study of yellow fever vaccine responses in identical twins. TCRdb re-called the RT-PCR reads through MiXCR, storing one row per CDR3 protein. The data hold fewer than 35,000 distinct CDR3 sequences, with about 61% observed a single time. Sequencing was performed on T cells from blood (PBMCs), unsorted or a sorted subset (not recorded which), taken before or after yellow fever vaccination (not recorded which). The source of these receptors is a woman aged 18-35 years who received the yellow fever vaccine. Both conserved end residues are part of each CDR3. Each record gives: D gene, clone size, V gene, J gene, CDR3 DNA, CDR3 protein. D genes are given only for firm matches. Rows may omit the clone size; those that give it use once, few, many or a size class.

>TRBD1|few|TRBV4-1|TRBJ1-6
TGCGCCAGCAGCCTCACAGGGGTGGGGTCACCCCTCCACTTT
CASSLTGVGSPLHF
>.|.|TRBV7-6|TRBJ2-5
TGTGCCAGCAGCTTAGAAGTGGGGGGTCCCGAAGAGACCCAGTACTTC
CASSLEVGGPEETQYF
>.|few|TRBV9|TRBJ1-1
TGTGCCAGCACCAAACTTGGTGGGGGAACTGAAGCTTTCTTT
CASTKLGGGTEAFF
>.|.|TRBV19|TRBJ2-7
TGTGCCAGTAGTATGGGGGCCGGTGAGCAGTACTTC
CASSMGAGEQYF
>.|.|TRBV11-3|TRBJ2-5
TGTGCCAGCAGCACCCACGGAGAACAAGAGACCCAGTACTTC
CASSTHGEQETQYF
>.|.|TRBV12-3/TRBV12-4|TRBJ2-3
TGTGCCAGCAGTTTCTTGTCGTTGCCGACTAGCACAGATACGCAGTATTTT
CASSFLSLPTSTDTQYF
>TRBD1|.|TRBV20-1|TRBJ1-2
TGCACCCTGGGACAGGAGAGGAGCTACACCTTC
CTLGQERSYTF
>.|.|TRBV6-2/TRBV6-3|TRBJ1-1
TGTGCCAGCAGTTCTCCTCTTGCTAGCACTGAAGCTTTCTTT
CASSSPLASTEAFF
>.|.|TRBV25-1|TRBJ1-6
TGTGCCAGCAGTGCACGGCTCTACTCACCCCTCCACTTT
CASSARLYSPLHF
>.|.|TRBV11-1|TRBJ1-1
TGTGCCAGCAGCTTAGTGTGGAGCAACACTGAAGCTTTCTTT
CASSLVWSNTEAFF
>.|.|TRBV12-3/TRBV12-4|TRBJ1-5
TGTGCCAGCAGTTTATGGGGGCGATCGAGCAATCAGCCCCAGCATTTT
CASSLWGRSSNQPQHF
>TRBD2|.|TRBV4-2|TRBJ2-1
TGTGCCAGCAGCCAAGAATGGAGCCTAGCGGGAGTGGGTAATGAGCAGTTCTTC
CASSQEWSLAGVGNEQFF
>.|once|TRBV11-2|TRBJ1-4
TGTGCCAGCAGCAACTCCGGGACAACTAATGAAAAACTGTTTTTT
CASSNSGTTNEKLFF
>.|once|TRBV12-3/TRBV12-4|TRBJ2-4
TGTGCCAGCAGTTTGGGTAGATTAGAAAACTTC
CASSLGRLENF
>.|.|TRBV29-1|TRBJ1-2
TGCAGCTTAGGAGTCTCGGATGGCTACACCTTC
CSLGVSDGYTF
>.|.|TRBV14|TRBJ2-3
TGTGCCAGCAGCCAAGATTCCCCCGGTATACTGCCAGGGGATACGCAGTATTTT
CASSQDSPGILPGDTQYF
>.|.|TRBV11-3|TRBJ2-3
TGTGCCAGCAGCTCCGTCCGGGACACAGATACGCAGTATTTT
CASSSVRDTDTQYF
>.|few|TRBV11-1|TRBJ2-7
TGTGCCAGCAGCGAGACAAACTACGAGCAGTACTTC
CASSETNYEQYF
>.|once|TRBV9|TRBJ1-1
TGTGCCAGCAGCCCGTCTGAAGCTTTCTTT
CASSPSEAFF
>.|.|TRBV18|TRBJ2-3
TGTGCCAGCTCACCCACAGATACGCAGTATTTT
CASSPTDTQYF
>.|.|TRBV10-3|TRBJ2-7
TGTGCCATCAACAAGGCGACTAGTGACGAGCAGTACTTC
CAINKATSDEQYF
>.|.|TRBV19|TRBJ2-1
TGTGCCAGTAGTACCTACTACAATGAGCAGTTCTTC
CASSTYYNEQFF
>.|.|TRBV24-1|TRBJ2-1
TGTGCCACCAGAGGAGGGCCCTCCTACAATGAGCAGTTCTTC
CATRGGPSYNEQFF
>.|few|TRBV28|TRBJ2-1
TGTGCCAGCAGTTTTTACCCAAAAACAGGGTCATCAAGCTACAATGAGCAGTTCTTC
CASSFYPKTGSSSYNEQFF
>.|.|TRBV5-5|TRBJ1-2
TGTGCCAGCAGCTTCCGAGTTAGTTTCTATGGCTACACCTTC
CASSFRVSFYGYTF